The clone carrying this TCR beta chain was seen a handful of times. Its target is unknown. V was shortened by 1 base and J by 0 bases, with 13 bases between the two germline ends. This CDR3 is built from 17 residues. The germline gives CDR1 SEHNR, CDR2 FQNEAQ (reference sequence). A single record per CDR3 protein comes from TCRdb applying MiXCR to the 5' RACE reads. The repertoire holds about 220,000 distinct CDR3 sequences, with approximately 7.3% as singletons. This sample is drawn from a study of identical twins. Study outcomes and limitations: The authors noted that invariant MAIT and iNKT cells could partly confound zero-insertion analyses. Twin-shared out-of-frame alpha sequences were enriched for low generation probability.

The sample was also reused in another study, on yellow fever vaccine responses in identical twins.

This clonotype was obtained from a woman aged 18-29 years in good health. J is TRBJ2-1 and V is TRBV7-9; D is possibly TRBD2 (5 bases). Source material: CD8+ T cells sorted from blood. The CDR3 reads CASSLGAGIPSYNEQFF. CDR3 bases: TGTGCCAGCAGCTTAGGGGCCGGGATACCCTCCTACAATGAGCAGTTCTTC.